One sample yielded the 8 T cell receptor beta chains listed below, sequenced in a study of identical twins. From the 5' RACE reads, TCRdb called clonotypes with MiXCR, one entry per CDR3 protein. The sample yields 1.5 million to 2 million distinct CDR3 sequences, less than 35% seen once. Sequencing used cord blood. These receptors were collected from a newborn girl in good health.

CDR3 bases: TGCGCCAGCAGCCGAATCGTCGGTAACGGGAACACTGAAGCTTTCTTT. Translated, it gives CASSRIVGNGNTEAFF. The V gene is TRBV4-1, the J gene TRBJ1-1; D uncertain. The CDR3 extends over 16 amino acids. Trimming pared 4 bases from V and 1 base from J, leaving 16 bases between. Germline values: CDR1 MGHRA, CDR2 YSYEKL.

The V and J genes are TRBV28 and TRBJ1-5, with D possibly TRBD1 on 6 matching bases. There are 14 residues in the CDR3. Germline values: CDR1 MDHEN, CDR2 SYDVKM. V lost 8 bases to trimming and J lost 4 bases, with 15 bases between them. CDR3 residues: CASVFGGLNQPQHF. For the CDR3, the DNA is TGTGCCAGCGTTTTCGGGGGCCTTAATCAGCCCCAGCATTTT.

The V call is TRBV20-1, the J call TRBJ2-5, with a weak D call TRBD2 (6 bases). V lost 5 bases and J lost 2, with 15 bases in between. The CDR3 length is 14 residues. The germline V gene encodes CDR1 DFQATT and CDR2 SNEGSKA (reference sequence). CDR3 loop: CSAAVGGVQETQYF. CDR3 in DNA: TGCAGTGCTGCCGTGGGGGGAGTACAAGAGACCCAGTACTTC.

Many counts were recorded for this clonotype. This may stem from a read error, because a much larger clone lies one nucleotide away. V is TRBV7-2 and J is TRBJ2-7, with D unclear. This CDR3 has 12 residues. Trimming stripped 0 bases from V and 5 bases from J, with 5 bases between. Germline loops: CDR1 SGHTA, CDR2 FQGNSA. The CDR3: CASSLAGHEQYF. CDR3 in DNA: TGTGCCAGCAGCTTAGCGGGCCACGAGCAGTACTTC.

This clonotype came up many times. The chain is built from TRBV20-1 and TRBJ2-4; 10 positions agree with TRBD1. Unmatched junction bases numbered 6, after V lost 1 base and J lost 3 bases. The CDR3 has 16 amino acids. CDR1 is DFQATT and CDR2 is SNEGSKA in the germline V gene (reference sequence). CDR3 in amino acids: CSARAGRTGGKNIQYF. The CDR3 coding sequence is TGCAGTGCTAGAGCAGGGAGGACAGGGGGCAAAAACATTCAGTACTTC.

The rearrangement joins TRBV29-1 to TRBJ2-1; 9 bases line up with TRBD1. With V trimmed by 4 bases and J by 1 base, 17 bases remained unmatched. Germline-derived CDR1 and CDR2 are SQVTM and ANQGSEA. There are 19 residues in the CDR3. In DNA, the CDR3 is TGCAGCGTTGGGGAGGACAGGTGGGATGACAGGGGGTCCTACAATGAGCAGTTCTTC. Its protein product is CSVGEDRWDDRGSYNEQFF.

The rearrangement uses TRBV12-3 or TRBV12-4 and TRBJ2-1; TRBD2 matches at 10 bases. V shed 6 bases and J 1 base; nucleotides not matched to a gene: 6. This CDR3 has 16 amino acids. The CDR3 sequence is CASRGLAPYSYNEQFF. CDR3 nucleotide sequence: TGTGCCAGCAGGGGACTAGCGCCCTATTCCTACAATGAGCAGTTCTTC.

The chain links TRBV2 to TRBJ1-5; 10 bases are a match to TRBD1. The ends lost 2 bases at V and 1 base at J; junction bases unmatched: 8. CDR1 is SNHLY, CDR2 FYNNEI, per germline. This CDR3 is 18 amino acids long. DNA for the CDR3: TGTGCCAGCAGTGAACCCCGGACAGGGGGTAGAAGCAATCAGCCCCAGCATTTT. This gives the protein CASSEPRTGGRSNQPQHF. The full variable domain, in which reference TRBV2 and TRBJ1-5 provide the parts outside the CDR3, is EPEVTQTPSHQVTQMGQEVILRCVPISNHLYFYWYRQILGQKVEFLVSFYNNEISEKSEIFDDQFSVERPDGSNFTLKIRSTKLEDSAMYFCASSEPRTGGRSNQPQHFGDGTRLSIL.